Ten or more counts support the clone carrying this T cell receptor beta chain. This library used approximately 390 ng RNA and molecular barcoded adaptors spanning alpha/delta and beta/gamma chains. TCRdb re-called the reads with MiXCR, one entry per CDR3 protein. The sample holds roughly 130,000 distinct CDR3 sequences; 10% to 15% are singletons and the top ten take roughly 9.6%. The source of the sample is a study of read filtering for tumor transcriptome and immune sequencing. Study background: Patients were approximately 17 male and around 13 female, mean age approximately 70 years, range about 45 to 85.

Every patient had bone marrow sampled while the disease was active. The CDR3 contains 11 residues. V lost 0 bases, J lost 4 bases, and 0 bases lay in between. Germline values: CDR1 LNHNV, CDR2 YYDKDF (reference sequence). The chain is built from TRBV15 and TRBJ2-5, with D unresolved. Input material: a population of CD138-negative cells sorted from bone marrow. This clonotype was obtained from a donor aged 40 or over with multiple myeloma. The DNA for the CDR3 is TGTGCCACCAGCAGAGAAGAGACCCAGTACTTC. This sequence encodes CATSREETQYF.